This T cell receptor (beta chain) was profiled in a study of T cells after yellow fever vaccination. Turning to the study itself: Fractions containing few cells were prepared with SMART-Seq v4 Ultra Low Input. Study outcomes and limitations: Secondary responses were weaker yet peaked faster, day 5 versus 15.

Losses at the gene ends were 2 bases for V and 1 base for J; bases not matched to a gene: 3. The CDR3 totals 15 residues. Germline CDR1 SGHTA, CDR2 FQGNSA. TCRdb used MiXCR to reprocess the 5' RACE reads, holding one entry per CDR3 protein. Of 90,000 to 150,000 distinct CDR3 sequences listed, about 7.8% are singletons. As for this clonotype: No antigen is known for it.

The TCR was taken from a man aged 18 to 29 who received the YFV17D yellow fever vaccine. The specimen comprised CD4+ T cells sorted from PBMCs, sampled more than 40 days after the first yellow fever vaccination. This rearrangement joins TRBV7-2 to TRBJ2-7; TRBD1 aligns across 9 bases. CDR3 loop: CASSLTGTGSYEQYF. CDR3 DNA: TGTGCCAGCAGCTTAACCGGGACAGGGTCCTACGAGCAGTACTTC.